Shown below are 25 T cell receptor beta chains from a single sample sequenced in a study of shared clonotypes between healthy human individuals (dated by TCRdb to the early 2020s). For the CD8 naive samples, CD45RO-negative cells were positively selected for CCR7, yielding a CD45RA+CCR7+ population from which TemRA cells were excluded. Library creation used the immunoSEQ multiplex PCR assay. Drawn from immuneACCESS, this table holds only the in-frame rearrangements with V and J called that TCRdb kept. Clones are partly lost; checked studies trace under half to an unresolved V gene and leave the rest unexplained. The sample table holds around 2,000,000 clones, of which about 95% were seen once. The top ten clones comprise roughly 1% of the sample. Sequences were obtained from naive CD8+ T cells sorted from blood. This specimen's cell subset or site label, interpreted: CD45RA+CCR7+. The receptor set was obtained from a man aged 18-30 years in good health.

The chain employs TRBV6-6 and TRBJ1-2; D gene ambiguous. The CDR3 length is 13 residues. CDR1 and CDR2 from the germline V gene are MNHNY and SVGAGI (reference sequence). V shed 2 bases and J shed 1 base, with 5 bases lying between them. CDR3 in DNA: TGTGCCAGCAGTTACGAGAATAACTATGGCTACACCTTC. Its protein is CASSYENNYGYTF.

The chain uses TRBV4-1 and TRBJ2-3, with 8 bases lining up with TRBD1. The CDR3 is made up of 16 amino acids. The V gene end was trimmed by 2 bases and the J gene end by 1 base; junction bases not matched to a gene: 5. Germline-derived CDR1 and CDR2 are MGHRA and YSYEKL. The CDR3 loop is CASSQSQGARTDTQYF. The CDR3 DNA follows: TGCGCCAGCAGCCAAAGTCAGGGGGCCCGCACAGATACGCAGTATTTT.

J is TRBJ2-7 and V is TRBV9, with 10 bases matching TRBD1. J was trimmed by 0 bases and V by 3 bases; bases with no gene match: 12. This CDR3 has 18 residues. From germline, CDR1 is SGDLS and CDR2 YYNGEE. CDR3 protein: CASSDSKTGGGSSYEQYF. CDR3 nucleotides: TGTGCCAGCAGCGATTCCAAGACAGGGGGCGGCAGCTCCTACGAGCAGTACTTC.

The chain uses TRBV4-3 and TRBJ2-1; D gene ambiguous. The ends were cut back, 0 bases at V and 7 bases at J, with 7 bases in the middle. In germline, CDR1 is LGHNA, CDR2 YSLEER. This CDR3 has 13 amino acids. The CDR3 bases are TGCGCCAGCAGCCAAGAAGTGCATAATGAGCAGTTCTTC. Translated: CASSQEVHNEQFF.

The V call is TRBV4-3, the J call TRBJ2-1, with TRBD2 identical over 11 bases. Germline V CDR1 and CDR2: LGHNA, YSLEER. The CDR3 consists of 18 residues. Losses at the gene ends were 2 bases for V and 1 base for J; bases not matched to a gene: 7. In DNA, the CDR3 is TGCGCCAGCAGCCAAACAGGACTAGCGGGTTCGTCCTACAATGAGCAGTTCTTC. Protein sequence: CASSQTGLAGSSYNEQFF.

V is TRBV11-2 and J is TRBJ1-4; TRBD1 matches at 9 bases. Germline V gene data show CDR1 as SGHAT and CDR2 as FQNNGV. The CDR3 length is 15 residues. V was clipped by 3 bases and J by 4 bases; unmatched bases: 3. CDR3 residues: CASSLTGGNNEKLFF. CDR3 coding DNA: TGTGCCAGCAGCTTGACAGGGGGGAATAATGAAAAACTGTTTTTT. Based on the CDR3 plus reference TRBV11-2 and TRBJ1-4, the full variable domain is EAGVAQSPRYKIIEKRQSVAFWCNPISGHATLYWYQQILGQGPKLLIQFQNNGVVDDSQLPKDRFSAERLKGVDSTLKIQPAKLEDSAVYLCASSLTGGNNEKLFFGSGTQLSVL.

The chain couples TRBV9 to TRBJ2-1, with D unclear. CDR3 length equals 13 residues. CDR1 and CDR2 from the germline V gene are SGDLS and YYNGEE. Trimming removed 1 base from V and 12 bases from J, with 14 bases in between. The CDR3 DNA reads as TGTGCCAGCAGCGTAATTGAAGGGCCGGTGCAGTTCTTC. This codes for CASSVIEGPVQFF.

The rearrangement joins TRBV7-2 to TRBJ2-7; D not resolved. V was trimmed by 5 bases and J by 3 bases, leaving 11 bases between them. Per the germline V gene, CDR1 is SGHTA and CDR2 is FQGNSA. This CDR3 is built from 13 residues. CDR3 nucleotides: TGTGCCAGCAGCGACTCTGTCGGCTACGAGCAGTACTTC. The encoded protein is CASSDSVGYEQYF.

The chain joins TRBV19 to TRBJ1-5, with no clear D. Germline CDR1 and CDR2: LNHDA and SQIVND (reference sequence). The CDR3 length is 15 residues. V shed 1 base and J shed 1 base, with 8 bases lying between them. DNA for the CDR3: TGTGCCAGTAGTATAGCCGACGGCAGCAATCAGCCCCAGCATTTT. Translating it yields CASSIADGSNQPQHF.

The V gene is TRBV20-1, the J gene TRBJ2-1, with no clear D. V gave up 5 bases and J gave up 8 bases, with 7 bases separating them. Germline V gene lookup returns CDR1 DFQATT and CDR2 SNEGSKA (reference sequence). This CDR3 region has 10 residues. The CDR3 bases are TGCAGTGCTCTCGAGTATGAGCAGTTCTTC. Translating it yields CSALEYEQFF.

This chain uses TRBV27 with TRBJ1-2, with 7 positions matching TRBD1. In germline, CDR1 is MNHEY, CDR2 SMNVEV (reference sequence). The V segment lost 3 bases and the J segment 7 bases; nucleotides outside the gene matches: 8. The CDR3 totals 14 residues. For the CDR3, the DNA is TGTGCCAGCAGTTTTAAGGAGGGGGCGAGTGGCTACACCTTC. Protein product: CASSFKEGASGYTF.

Notes on this clone: Other nucleotide sequences from this sample produce the same CDR3. The chain joins TRBV5-4 to TRBJ2-5; D gene unclear. Trimming pared 0 bases from V and 3 bases from J, leaving 6 bases between. This CDR3 is built from 13 residues. The V gene's germline CDR1 is SGHNT and CDR2 YYREEE (reference sequence). CDR3 nucleotide sequence: TGTGCCAGCAGCTTGGAGGCGGAAGAGACCCAGTACTTC. This encodes CASSLEAEETQYF.

The CDR3: CASSQDAVYNEQFF. The CDR3 region has the DNA TGCGCCAGCAGCCAAGATGCTGTCTACAATGAGCAGTTCTTC. This chain links TRBV4-3 with TRBJ2-1; no reliable D call. V lost 0 bases to trimming and J lost 3 bases, with 6 bases between them. In germline, CDR1 is LGHNA, CDR2 YSLEER. This CDR3 comprises 14 residues.

V gene TRBV27 combines with J gene TRBJ2-1; D not certain. The CDR3 covers 16 residues. Germline V gene lookup returns CDR1 MNHEY and CDR2 SMNVEV (reference sequence). The V end lost 3 bases, the J end lost 0 bases, and 12 bases lay between the germline ends. The chain's CDR3 is CASSFLPLSSYNEQFF. DNA for the CDR3: TGTGCCAGCAGTTTCCTCCCTCTTAGCTCCTACAATGAGCAGTTCTTC.

The chain joins TRBV6-5 to TRBJ1-1, with D maybe TRBD1 (5 bases). The V gene lost 3 bases and the J gene lost 6 bases, with 17 bases spanning the gap. The CDR3 extends over 15 amino acids. Germline CDR1 MNHEY, CDR2 SVGAGI. CDR3 sequence: CASSYDRGYSSEAFF. The CDR3 DNA is TGTGCCAGCAGTTATGACCGGGGGTATTCCTCTGAAGCTTTCTTT.

Note on this clone: The same CDR3 also results from other DNA sequences found in this sample. The chain employs TRBV27 and TRBJ2-3; D is undetermined. The CDR3 loop spans 14 amino acids. The ends were cut back, 3 bases at V and 2 bases at J, with 9 bases in the middle. CDR1 is MNHEY and CDR2 is SMNVEV in the germline V gene (reference sequence). In DNA form, the CDR3 reads TGTGCCAGCAGTTTGGGCGGCCCCACAGATACGCAGTATTTT. Its translation: CASSLGGPTDTQYF.

The chain joins TRBV28 to TRBJ1-5; unclear D gene. V was shortened by 9 bases and J by 7 bases, with 4 bases between the two germline ends. Per germline, CDR1 MDHEN and CDR2 SYDVKM. There are 9 residues in the CDR3. CDR3 loop: CARGQPQHF. CDR3 nucleotide sequence: TGTGCCAGGGGGCAGCCCCAGCATTTT.

The chain combines TRBV28 with TRBJ2-1, with 11 positions matching TRBD2. Trimming removed 4 bases from V and 5 bases from J; junction bases left unmatched: 4. The CDR3 sequence is 15 residues long. The germline V gene encodes CDR1 MDHEN and CDR2 SYDVKM. The CDR3 coding sequence is TGTGCCAGCAGTTCGGGACTAGCGGTTCACAATGAGCAGTTCTTC. This codes for CASSSGLAVHNEQFF.

The rearrangement joins TRBV5-6 to TRBJ2-2, with TRBD1 identical over 7 bases. J lost 4 bases, V lost 3 bases, and 9 bases had no gene match. The V gene's germline CDR1 is SGHDT and CDR2 YYEEEE. The CDR3 is 16 amino acids. CDR3 sequence: CASSSPGDRATGELFF. The CDR3 nucleotides are TGTGCCAGCAGCTCCCCCGGAGACAGGGCCACCGGGGAGCTGTTTTTT.

The rearrangement uses TRBV27 and TRBJ1-1; the match to TRBD1 covers 9 bases. Germline V gives CDR1 MNHEY, CDR2 SMNVEV (reference sequence). The V gene end was trimmed by 8 bases and the J gene end by 4 bases; junction bases not matched to a gene: 11. CDR3 length equals 15 residues. This chain's CDR3 is CASVNTGTGFTEAFF. For the CDR3, the DNA is TGTGCCAGCGTAAATACCGGGACAGGGTTCACTGAAGCTTTCTTT.

The rearrangement links TRBV6-1 to TRBJ1-2; D may be TRBD1 (5 bases). CDR1 and CDR2 (germline): MNHNS, SASEGT. V was pared by 2 bases and J by 10 bases, with 17 bases between. This CDR3 is 14 amino acids long. For the CDR3, the DNA is TGTGCCAGCAGTGAAACTCGGACATGGGGCGACTACACCTTC. Amino acids: CASSETRTWGDYTF.

This chain connects TRBV15 to TRBJ2-7; D may be TRBD1 (5 bases). Germline CDR1 LNHNV, CDR2 YYDKDF (reference sequence). The length of the CDR3 is 17 residues. Between the trimmed V and J ends, which lost 0 bases and 4 bases, there was a span of 19 bases. The CDR3 nucleotides read TGTGCCACCAGCAGAGATCTAGGTTCAGGGTCCTTGTACGAGCAGTACTTC. As protein: CATSRDLGSGSLYEQYF.

The rearrangement links TRBV7-9 to TRBJ2-1, with TRBD1 matching over 7 bases. The V and J ends lost 6 bases and 4 bases, in that order; junction bases with no gene match: 6. Germline assignment: CDR1 SEHNR and CDR2 FQNEAQ (reference sequence). The CDR3 has 14 residues. The CDR3: CASREQGVYNEQFF. The CDR3 DNA is TGTGCCAGCAGGGAGCAGGGGGTATACAATGAGCAGTTCTTC.

The CDR3 sequence is CAWSRGFGNTIYF. In DNA form, the CDR3 reads TGTGCCTGGTCTCGCGGGTTTGGAAACACCATATATTTT. The chain uses TRBV30 and TRBJ1-3; D call uncertain. The CDR3 has 13 residues. Trimming removed 5 bases at V and 3 bases at J, with 11 bases between. Germline CDR1 reads GTSNPN; CDR2 reads SVGIG (reference sequence).

Remarks on this clone: The sample holds other DNA sequences that translate to the same CDR3. The rearrangement joins TRBV5-6 to TRBJ2-7; D gene ambiguous. This CDR3 contains 13 residues. Trimming cost V 0 bases and J 2 bases, with 6 bases left between them. In germline, CDR1 is SGHDT, CDR2 YYEEEE. CDR3 protein: CASSLAQAYEQYF. CDR3 nucleotide sequence: TGTGCCAGCAGCTTGGCTCAGGCCTACGAGCAGTACTTC.